The 17 T cell receptor beta chains reported below all come from one sample, sequenced in a study of CD8 T cells in Susac syndrome. It was with random hexamers that roughly 0.5 to 1 ug RNA was reverse transcribed. MiXCR, run by TCRdb on the immunoSEQ multiplex PCR reads, gives a single entry per CDR3 protein. The sample contains 250,000 to 300,000 distinct CDR3 sequences, roughly 81% of which appear only once. Input material: CD8+ T cells from PBMCs. These receptors were obtained from a human donor with multiple sclerosis.

This clonotype has only one observation. V usage is TRBV29-1 and J usage is TRBJ1-1; D uncertain. Per germline, CDR1 SQVTM and CDR2 ANQGSEA. V lost 6 bases and J 6 bases, leaving 14 bases between the germline ends. The CDR3 spans 12 residues. The CDR3 DNA is TGCAGCGTGCGGAGGGTAAGTTCTGAAGCTTTCTTT. Protein product: CSVRRVSSEAFF.

V gene TRBV2 combines with J gene TRBJ1-2; unclear D gene. The V gene lost 7 bases and the J gene lost 8 bases, with 23 bases spanning the gap. This CDR3 is built from 15 residues. CDR1 is SNHLY and CDR2 is FYNNEI in the germline V gene. The CDR3 region is CASTEGTARRMGYTF. For the CDR3, the DNA is TGTGCCAGCACCGAGGGAACGGCTCGGAGGATGGGCTACACCTTC.

This clonotype was observed a single time. The chain recombines TRBV2 with TRBJ2-2; D not certain. Trimming took 3 bases from V and 0 from J, leaving 11 bases between them. CDR1 and CDR2 (germline): SNHLY, FYNNEI. The CDR3 sequence is 16 residues long. The CDR3 DNA sequence: TGTGCCAGCAGTGATTCGTTCACCTCGAACACCGGGGAGCTGTTTTTT. Its protein product is CASSDSFTSNTGELFF.

The gene calls are TRBV5-6 and TRBJ2-7, with a possible D match to TRBD1 (6 bases). Trimming removed 4 bases at V and 0 bases at J, with 20 bases between. The CDR3 is made up of 17 amino acids. Germline V CDR1 and CDR2: SGHDT, YYEEEE. DNA for the CDR3: TGTGCCAGCAGCCCCCGGCTGCGGACAGCGAGCTCCTACGAGCAGTACTTC. It encodes CASSPRLRTASSYEQYF.

The table lists this clonotype with a count of one. This chain connects TRBV9 to TRBJ2-5; D gene ambiguous. V lost 2 bases and J lost 4, with 15 bases in between. CDR1 SGDLS and CDR2 YYNGEE come from the germline V gene. The CDR3 totals 15 residues. The CDR3 DNA follows: TGTGCCAGCAGCGTCCATCCCTCCCTCGTAGAGACCCAGTACTTC. Protein: CASSVHPSLVETQYF.

The J gene is TRBJ2-7, the V gene TRBV11-2; 12 bases agree with TRBD2. Trimming removed 6 bases from V and 2 bases from J; junction bases left unmatched: 5. Looked up from germline, CDR1 is SGHAT and CDR2 is FQNNGV. This CDR3 comprises 15 residues. Here the CDR3 DNA reads TGTGCCAGCAGAGCCCTAGCGGGAGGGCCCTACGAGCAGTACTTC. Protein: CASRALAGGPYEQYF.

The chain links TRBV12-3 or TRBV12-4 to TRBJ2-3, with D possibly matching TRBD1 (5 bases). Trimming shortened V by 3 bases and J by 1 base, and 11 bases separated the two germline ends. The CDR3 is made up of 15 amino acids. The CDR3 is CASSFDLGGTDTQYF. Here the CDR3 DNA reads TGTGCCAGCAGTTTTGACTTAGGGGGCACAGATACGCAGTATTTT.

In nucleotides, the CDR3 is TGCGCCAGCAGTCGTACAAAAGCCGGGACGGCGGGTCGAGAGACCCAGTACTTC. This codes for CASSRTKAGTAGRETQYF. The rearrangement links TRBV23-1 to TRBJ2-5; tentatively, D is TRBD1 or TRBD2 (5 bases each). TRBV23-1 is an open reading frame, and its role is uncertain. The V end lost 4 bases, the J end lost 4 bases, and 25 bases lay between the germline ends. The CDR3 is 18 residues long.

The CDR3 nucleotides are TGTGCCAGCATCCCCCGAGGCCCCTACGAGCAGTACTTC. Translation gives CASIPRGPYEQYF. The chain combines TRBV2 with TRBJ2-7, with D unresolved. The CDR3 consists of 13 residues. Germline CDR1 and CDR2: SNHLY and FYNNEI. V lost 7 bases, J lost 2 bases, and 12 bases lay in between. The variable domain in full, completed from reference TRBV2 and TRBJ2-7, reads EPEVTQTPSHQVTQMGQEVILRCVPISNHLYFYWYRQILGQKVEFLVSFYNNEISEKSEIFDDQFSVERPDGSNFTLKIRSTKLEDSAMYFCASIPRGPYEQYFGPGTRLTVT.

The J gene is TRBJ2-2, the V gene TRBV10-3, with D perhaps matching TRBD2 (5 bases). CDR1 and CDR2 from the germline V gene are ENHRY and SYGVKD. The CDR3 runs to 17 residues. V was shortened by 3 bases and J by 5 bases, with 19 bases between the two germline ends. In DNA form, the CDR3 reads TGTGCCATCAGTGAAAGGCGGGCCCTAACGGGTACCGGGGAGCTGTTTTTT. Amino acids: CAISERRALTGTGELFF.

The chain is built from TRBV13 and TRBJ2-1; 7 nucleotides agree with TRBD2. The CDR3 has 16 amino acids. J lost 8 bases, V lost 4 bases, and 14 bases had no gene match. The germline gives CDR1 PRHDT, CDR2 FYEKMQ (reference sequence). The CDR3 DNA is TGTGCCAGCAGCTCTTCTGGACTAGGAAGGTTCGATGAGCAGTTCTTC. Protein sequence: CASSSSGLGRFDEQFF.

Regarding this clonotype: One junction end disagrees with the germline gene, perhaps due to a read error. The CDR3 loop is CASSLTTSHNSRANVLTF. The CDR3 nucleotides read TGTGCCAGCAGCTTGACGACTAGTCATAACTCTCGGGCCAACGTCCTGACTTTC. This sequence joins TRBV7-8 and TRBJ2-6; tentative D call: TRBD2 (6 bases). Germline assignment: CDR1 SGHVS and CDR2 FQNEAQ. The CDR3 is 18 residues long. The variable domain in full, with the rest retrieved from reference TRBV7-8 and TRBJ2-6, is GAGVSQSPRYKVAKRGQDVALRCDPISGHVSLFWYQQALGQGPEFLTYFQNEAQLDKSGLPSDRFFAERPEGSVSTLKIQRTQQEDSAVYLCASSLTTSHNSRANVLTFGAGSRLTVL.

The V call is TRBV27, the J call TRBJ2-3, with 7 nucleotides matching TRBD2. Germline CDR1 is MNHEY and CDR2 is SMNVEV (reference sequence). Trimming at V came to 7 bases and at J to 5 bases, leaving 9 bases not matched to a gene. The CDR3 is 14 residues long. In DNA form, the CDR3 reads TGTGCCAGCACCTACGGCGGGAGTGGAGATACGCAGTATTTT. It yields the protein CASTYGGSGDTQYF.

The rearrangement joins TRBV9 to TRBJ2-1; TRBD1 matches at 8 bases. J gave up 8 bases and V 2 bases, and 12 bases lay outside the gene matches. Germline V gives CDR1 SGDLS, CDR2 YYNGEE. CDR3 size: 16 residues. The CDR3 loop is CASSVQTDRGWYEQFF. The DNA for the CDR3 is TGTGCCAGCAGCGTCCAGACAGACAGGGGTTGGTATGAGCAGTTCTTC.

The gene calls are TRBV9 and TRBJ2-1, with 7 bases that match TRBD1. V lost 0 bases, J lost 6 bases, and 6 bases stayed unmatched. Germline CDR1 and CDR2: SGDLS and YYNGEE. The CDR3 is made up of 15 amino acids. The CDR3 bases are TGTGCCAGCAGCGTAGGGGTCAGGGGGTCCAATGAGCAGTTCTTC. It is translated as CASSVGVRGSNEQFF.

The V gene is TRBV5-6, the J gene TRBJ1-2; 10 nucleotides line up with TRBD1. The CDR3 sequence is 13 residues long. V shed 3 bases and J 8 bases; nucleotides not matched to a gene: 4. Per germline, CDR1 SGHDT and CDR2 YYEEEE. The CDR3 region has the DNA TGTGCCAGCAGCTACGGGACAGGGGTCGGCTACACCTTC. Residues: CASSYGTGVGYTF.

V is TRBV9 and J is TRBJ2-2; D gene ambiguous. Germline CDR1 is SGDLS and CDR2 is YYNGEE. CDR3 length: 13 residues. V lost 7 bases and J 4 bases, leaving 11 bases between the germline ends. DNA of the CDR3: TGTGCCAGCGGCCCCTCCGGCACCGGGGAGCTGTTTTTT. As protein: CASGPSGTGELFF.